This is a list of T cell receptor beta chains from one sample in a study of patients and donors after allogeneic stem cell transplantation. TCRdb reprocessed the RT-PCR reads via MiXCR and lists one record per CDR3 protein. This table has around 170,000 distinct CDR3 sequences, approximately 24% appearing once. Sequenced input: blood, either unsorted or a sorted T cell fraction (not recorded which). Receptor source: a human donor who was either an allogeneic HSCT recipient or a stem cell or donor lymphocyte infusion donor (not recorded which). It is not recorded whose cells these are; they may come from a transplant donor. CDR3s include the opening cysteine and the closing phenylalanine or tryptophan.

v_gene	j_gene	CDR3aa
TRBV4-3	TRBJ2-1	CASSQVSGTGYNEQFF
TRBV20-1	TRBJ1-5	CSARVGNGNQPQHF
TRBV5-1	TRBJ2-1	CASSLQGDSYNEQFF
TRBV5-1	TRBJ2-7	CASSLGAHYEQYF
TRBV3-1	TRBJ1-1	CASSLTGEGAFF
TRBV13	TRBJ2-7	CASSSDRGRYEQYF
TRBV5-6	TRBJ2-1	CASRRPGLNEQFF
TRBV4-1	TRBJ2-1	CASRLTGNHEQFF
TRBV11-3	TRBJ1-1	CASSLDSEAFF
TRBV12-3/TRBV12-4	TRBJ1-5	CASSLTDSDQPQHF
TRBV4-1	TRBJ2-7	CASSHPVDEQYF
TRBV7-6	TRBJ2-3	CASTLGKDTQYF
TRBV4-1	TRBJ1-3	CASSQGTATGNTIYF
TRBV19	TRBJ2-1	CASSLHSSYNEQFF
TRBV6-6	TRBJ1-2	CASSWPTRQVVYGYTF
TRBV7-2	TRBJ2-5	CASSHDGETQYF
TRBV19	TRBJ1-2	CASGTGQNYGYTF
TRBV6-5	TRBJ1-1	CASIPRGGASTEAFF
TRBV10-3	TRBJ2-1	CAISEFLTSGIDNEQFF
TRBV29-1	TRBJ1-2	CSVDGMGNGYTF
TRBV5-1	TRBJ2-7	CASSLRKSSSYEQYF
TRBV29-1	TRBJ1-1	CSVEEVSVSREGRSAEAFF
TRBV12-3/TRBV12-4	TRBJ2-3	CASSFVIPTDTQYF
TRBV5-1	TRBJ2-7	CASSYDGTRLYEQYF
TRBV6-5	TRBJ1-2	CASSYGDLNYGYTF
TRBV20-1	TRBJ2-1	CSASFPTLGEQFF